This T cell receptor beta chain was recovered during a study of T cells after yellow fever vaccination. By 5'RACE template switching, TCR cDNA was produced, with a universal primer site and UMIs added in the process. TCRdb re-called the 5' RACE reads with MiXCR, one entry per CDR3 protein. The repertoire holds 150,000 to 200,000 distinct CDR3 sequences, with about 6% as singletons. The length of the CDR3 is 13 residues. V gave up 0 bases and J gave up 5 bases, with 7 bases separating them. Germline CDR1 SGHAT, CDR2 FQNNGV. This clonotype was counted a few times. The source of this sequence is a man between 18 and 29 years old who received the YFV17D yellow fever vaccine. The gene calls are TRBV11-2 and TRBJ2-5; D call uncertain. The sequenced sample was CD4+ T cells sorted from PBMCs, obtained on the day of the first yellow fever vaccination. DNA of the CDR3: TGTGCCAGCAGCTTAGAACGGCGGGAGACCCAGTACTTC. Encoded protein: CASSLERRETQYF.